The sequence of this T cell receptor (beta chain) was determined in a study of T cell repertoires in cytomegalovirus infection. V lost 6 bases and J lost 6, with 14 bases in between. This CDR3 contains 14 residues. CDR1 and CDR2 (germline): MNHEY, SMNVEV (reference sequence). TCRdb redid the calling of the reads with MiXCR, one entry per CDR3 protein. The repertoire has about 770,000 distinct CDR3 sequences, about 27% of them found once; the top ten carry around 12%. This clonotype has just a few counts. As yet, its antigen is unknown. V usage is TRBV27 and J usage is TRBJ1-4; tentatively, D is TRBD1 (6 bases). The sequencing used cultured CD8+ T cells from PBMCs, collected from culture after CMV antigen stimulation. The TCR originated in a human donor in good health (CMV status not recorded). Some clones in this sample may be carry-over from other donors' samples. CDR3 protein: CASSWTVQDEKLFF. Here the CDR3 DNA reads TGTGCCAGCAGCTGGACAGTTCAAGATGAAAAACTGTTTTTT.